The source of this T cell receptor beta chain is a study of blood T cell repertoires in COVID-19. About the research overall: PBMCs, B-cell-depleted T cells, or T cells provided the cDNA or gDNA that made up the material.

Per germline, CDR1 LGHNA and CDR2 YSLEER. The CDR3 extends over 17 amino acids. After removal of 5 bases from V and 3 bases from J, the junction contained 9 bases not matched to a gene. Some clones are missing from TCRdb's copy, which holds only in-frame ones; the method was immunoSEQ multiplex PCR. The data show about 190,000 clones, 85% to 90% seen once. The source material was peripheral blood. V gene TRBV4-3 combines with J gene TRBJ1-4; TRBD1 agrees at 10 bases. This TCR derives from a man aged 18 to 29 with active or convalescent COVID-19. CDR3: CASSFGQGGKSNEKLFF. DNA for the CDR3: TGCGCCAGCAGCTTTGGACAGGGGGGAAAGTCTAATGAAAAACTGTTTTTT.